Here is one T cell receptor (beta chain) with its context. This clone was seen a handful of times. Its antigen is still unknown. It has no much larger one-base neighbor in the sample; base qualities were not kept. The cohort was made up of 650 to 700 healthy bone marrow donors. All cohort members were sampled while nominally healthy, although unrecorded immune exposures were likely present. The donor tested CMV seropositive and was one of the 289 seropositive cohort members. Every donor gave a peripheral blood sample, and the peripheral blood mononuclear cells from that sample were used for TCR beta sequencing. The Qiagen DNeasy Blood Extraction Kit was used to extract genomic DNA from the blood cell samples. Libraries were built with the immunoSEQ multiplex PCR assay. For the multiplex PCR, a mixture combining 60 forward primers for TCR Vbeta segments and 13 reverse primers for TCR Jbeta segments was used. The CDR3 region of rearranged TCR beta genes was amplified from genomic DNA with a multiplex PCR assay. The amplified TCR beta libraries were sequenced on the Illumina HiSeq System as 87-base-pair reads. Turning to the authors' computational methods: In a later analysis, tens of millions of unique TCR beta chains were counted across the approximately 640 repertoires, and roughly 11 million of these chains were shared by at least two donors. To remove PCR and sequencing errors, raw reads were error-corrected and collapsed into unique sequences using a nearest-neighbor algorithm that merged closely related sequences. Alignment of CDR3 sequences to IMGT reference sequences was used to assign V, D and J gene segments. For a sequence to be retained, a match of at least six nucleotides to both a V gene segment and a J gene segment was required. A rearrangement counted as productive if the CDR3 had no stop codons and remained in frame with V and J, and every other rearrangement counted as non-productive. Following IMGT convention, CDR3 was defined as the stretch from the second conserved V-encoded cysteine up to the conserved J-encoded phenylalanine. The earlier analysis of 500 to 750 of the donors excluded any sequence lacking an unambiguous match to a single V gene segment. An earlier analysis of over 450 of the donors classified V segments as functional when productive rearrangements were above 56.7% and as segregating when the standard deviation between donors was above 5%. A statistical classification framework was developed to diagnose cytomegalovirus status using the catalog of TCR beta chain sequences. V and J gene assignment, in a later analysis, came from comparing TCR nucleotide sequences with IMGT/GENE-DB human TR gene sequences. The TCRdist pipeline was used in a later analysis to assign CDR3 sequences and most-parsimonious VDJ recombination scenarios. In a later analysis, each TCR beta chain was defined by its CDR3 amino acid sequence together with its V-gene family, and reads without a unique V-gene family were excluded. A later analysis removed 500 to 600 highly shared, low-generation-probability nucleotide sequences to deal with suspected cross-contamination and a sequencing artifact. For each public chain, a later analysis derived a clonal expansion index from normalized ranks of inferred template counts within each repertoire. Generation probabilities in a later analysis came from a VDJ recombination model fitted to out-of-frame rearrangements, and those results were checked against IGoR. Hypergeometric tests were used in a later analysis to score TCR-TCR, TCR-HLA and TCR-CMV co-occurrence, with a repertoire-size bias correction applied to the TCR pairs. False discovery rates were estimated in a later analysis by permuting HLA or CMV assignments 20 times. A later analysis grouped co-occurring TCRs with DBSCAN, adding TCRdist sequence similarity when clustering within HLA-allele-positive subsets. Repertoires with fewer than 30,000 or more than 120,000 public chains were left out of co-occurrence clustering, as were five repertoires with anomalous nucleotide sharing. TCRdb obtained this table from immuneACCESS and retained in-frame rearrangements with V and J assigned. These tables miss some clones; where compared with another copy, unresolved V genes account for less than half of the shortfall, and the remainder is unexplained. That table is the source of V, J and clone size, and D and trimming were worked out from the DNA. This sample has roughly 110,000 clones in its table, and around 80% of those were observed once. The leading ten clones occupy 22% of the sample.

This record belongs to a study of cytomegalovirus exposure and HLA in healthy donors (dated by TCRdb to about 2017). Background on the whole study: An earlier analysis of roughly 610 of the donors reported 276 Gb of sequence data and some 110 million unique TCR beta sequences obtained from about 180 million T cells. Across approximately 400 genotyped donors of the cohort, an average of roughly 230,000 unique TCR beta nucleotide sequences per donor were sequenced, and roughly a sixth of those sequences were non-productive. Both class I and class II loci were covered by HLA typing, at four-digit resolution. The study aimed to test whether signatures of past pathogen exposure could be identified by cataloging public T cell receptors. An early release covering roughly 640 HLA-typed donors comprised approximately 300 gigabases of sequencing data and about 90 million unique TCR sequences. Along with the approximately 700-subject first cohort, a separate validation cohort of over 90 different subjects was used. The genetic ancestry cluster associated with self-reported Caucasian donors included 80% to 90% of the approximately 430 genotyped donors. Because of strong linkage in the cohort, roughly five DR-DQ haplotypes were treated as single units for association and clustering. A later genetic analysis used genome-wide SNP genotypes for about 65% of the 666 donors, treating that subset as a discovery cohort. Typing coverage differed by locus: A, B, C, DRB1 and DQB1 were typed in about 629-630 donors, DQA1 in 500 to 550, DPA1 in approximately 600, and DPB1 in about 450. All discovery cohort repertoires had been generated on a single sequencing platform. Alongside the repertoire data, information on donor age, sex, ethnicity and CMV serostatus was compiled. To predict cytomegalovirus infection status, the study brought together high-throughput TCR immunosequencing, statistical association of individual TCRs with disease status, and machine learning. To decide whether each TCR beta V gene segment behaved as functional or pseudogenic, an earlier analysis of some 540 of the donors relied on high-throughput TCR beta sequencing. In the later analysis, no new phenotypic data were used to find candidate immune exposures; instead, reliance was placed on TCR beta sequences and their occurrence across donors. The study profiled the T cell repertoires of 666 subjects by immunosequencing and related them to cytomegalovirus serostatus. To study patterns of TCR occurrence, a later analysis re-analyzed previously published TCR beta repertoires from around 700 donors and added high-resolution HLA genotyping.

What the work shows at the level of the full study, not this receptor alone: The classifier was reported to diagnose cytomegalovirus status with high specificity and sensitivity in both the original cohort and the validation cohort. The cohort was sequenced for TCR beta chains only, and without alpha or paired-chain data the features that could be detected were limited. Presence/absence analyses assumed roughly uniform sequencing depth across donors, an assumption that may not hold. According to the authors, the approach could potentially be generalized to other disease states and immunological phenotypes. In an earlier analysis of more than 500 of the donors, most TCR beta V segments appeared in productive rearrangements about 87% or about 30% of the time, broadly matching IMGT annotations. According to a later analysis, parvovirus B19, influenza, CMV and Epstein-Barr virus appeared linked to several top co-occurrence clusters. Across donors, most TCR sequences were observed very rarely, whereas some public TCRs were present in many individuals. Most CMV-associated TCR beta chains appeared to be HLA-restricted in a later analysis, and the HLA associations seemed to be driven largely by CMV exposure. Immune exposure information for the cohort was limited to CMV serostatus. Correlated functional status among segregating V segments might be attributable to linkage disequilibrium, but an unknown experimental factor could not be ruled out. A few of the identified cytomegalovirus-associated TCR beta chains were confirmed in vitro to be specific for cytomegalovirus antigens. A cluster of highly shared sequence variants was judged likely to be a technical artifact of the sequencing pipeline. When HLA alleles, especially DR and DQ, strongly co-occurred, attributing TCR associations to individual alleles was difficult. Because counts were too low, roughly 16 rarely observed V segments, including chromosome 9 orphons, were left out of the earlier analysis of roughly 600 of the donors. A later analysis associated 16,951 TCR beta sequences with specific HLA alleles at a false discovery rate of 0.05. In a later analysis, HLA-associated TCR beta chains were found to be more clonally expanded and to have lower generation probabilities than equally common non-associated chains. A further reported finding was that TCR beta sequences accurately predicted the HLA-A and HLA-B alleles for most subjects in the first cohort. A later genetic analysis associated a missense DCLRE1C variant with V-gene and J-gene trimming of TCR beta chains, and an independent cohort replicated the association. A total of around 150 TCR beta chains were listed by the study as associated with cytomegalovirus. According to a later genetic analysis, donors in an Asian-associated ancestry cluster had fewer N-insertions in productive TCRs than the roughly 700-donor mean. Because HLA typing was unavailable for some donors at each locus, only the typed subset was used in association tests. A later analysis found that TCR association rates varied across HLA loci, with DRB1 alleles showing the most associated TCRs and HLA-C alleles the fewest.

The material sequenced was PBMCs. The receptor was derived from a man younger than 40 in good health and CMV-seropositive.

CDR3 protein: CSSGGETQYF. The bases read TGCAGCTCCGGCGGAGAGACCCAGTACTTC. Recombination linked TRBV29-1 to TRBJ2-5, with an unclear D gene assignment. Taken from cysteine to phenylalanine, the CDR3 has 10 residues. Only the CDR3 region is kept as DNA, spanning 30 bases read in frame from base 1. Based on the germline V gene, the CDR1 and CDR2 sequences are SQVTM and ANQGSEA. V and J are truncated by 8 bases and 4 bases respectively, leaving an intervening sequence of 8 bases.